This T cell receptor beta chain was profiled in a study of cytomegalovirus exposure and HLA in healthy donors. General study results and limits: Presence/absence analyses assumed roughly uniform sequencing depth across donors, which may not hold.

For this clone: Antigen: not known.

The CDR3 has 14 amino acids. The V gene lost 0 bases and the J gene lost 6 bases, with 12 bases spanning the gap. CDR1 and CDR2 from the germline V gene are MNHEY and SMNVEV (reference sequence). A multiplex PCR was run with 60 Vbeta primers and 13 Jbeta primers. Sequencing was performed with immunoSEQ multiplex PCR; in TCRdb, only in-frame clones are kept and a portion is missing. Recorded here are around 88,000 clones; the top ten clones represent roughly 6%. The source material was PBMCs. The TCR comes from a girl aged 10 to 17 in good health and CMV-seropositive. This sequence joins TRBV27 and TRBJ2-7, with D maybe TRBD2 (6 bases). CDR3 nucleotides: TGTGCCAGCAGTTTATCCTCGGGAGCCCGCGAGCAGTACTTC. Translated: CASSLSSGAREQYF.